The entry below gives a single T cell receptor beta chain sequence along with its context. No antigen is known for it. A history of autoimmune disease or systemic immunosuppression excluded patients. Blood sampling was done at baseline, cycle 4 day 1, and cycle 7 day 1. The table came from immunoSEQ multiplex PCR; TCRdb's copy has only in-frame clones and leaves some out. The sample carries 20,000 to 25,000 clones, around 85% recorded once. These data are taken from a study of OX40 agonist ivuxolimab in advanced cancers. Overall study context: Administration of intravenous ivuxolimab to patients occurred every 2 weeks at 0.01 to 10 mg/kg.

The V gene lost 6 bases and the J gene lost 5 bases, with 17 bases spanning the gap. The germline CDR1 and CDR2 sequences are MNHEY and SMNVEV (reference sequence). There are 15 residues in the CDR3. Study-wide results and caveats: At 0.1 to 3.0 mg/kg and by week 6, CD4+ and CD8+ T cells in the blood had expanded clonally.

The rearrangement uses TRBV27 and TRBJ1-5; tentatively, D is TRBD1 (5 bases). The receptor was isolated from an adult with an advanced solid tumor such as melanoma, head and neck, liver or kidney cancer. The starting material was CD4+ or CD8+ T cells sorted from blood, obtained in a trial of the OX40 agonist ivuxolimab. CDR3 region: CASSHRPGGDQPQHF. The CDR3 DNA reads TGTGCCAGCAGCCACCGACCCGGAGGGGATCAGCCCCAGCATTTT.